These 32 T cell receptor beta chains originate from one sample sequenced in a study of T cell repertoires in Merkel cell carcinoma. Libraries were prepared by immunoSEQ multiplex PCR; TCRdb keeps only in-frame clonotypes and omits some of them. The sample includes roughly 14,000 clones, around four fifths of them seen just once. The sequencing input was tumor tissue. The origin of the receptors is an adult with Merkel cell carcinoma.

This clone was detected a few times. The J gene is TRBJ2-7, the V gene TRBV10-3; possible D gene TRBD1, 5 bases. Germline CDR1 is ENHRY and CDR2 is SYGVKD. The V gene lost 2 bases and the J gene lost 2 bases, with 7 bases spanning the gap. The CDR3 is 13 residues long. The chain's CDR3 is CAISEVGPYEQYF. The CDR3 bases are TGTGCCATCAGTGAGGTGGGGCCCTACGAGCAGTACTTC.

The genes are TRBV19 and TRBJ1-1; D call uncertain. This CDR3 is 13 amino acids long. Trimming removed 0 bases from V and 6 bases from J, with 8 bases in between. Germline-derived CDR1 and CDR2 are LNHDA and SQIVND (reference sequence). The CDR3 nucleotides read TGTGCCAGTAGTATAGATGGAAACGCTGAAGCTTTCTTT. Its protein product is CASSIDGNAEAFF.

V usage is TRBV7-8 and J usage is TRBJ2-1; 10 bases fit TRBD2. The length of the CDR3 is 17 residues. V was clipped by 4 bases and J by 5 bases; unmatched bases: 11. Germline CDR1 reads SGHVS; CDR2 reads FQNEAQ. CDR3 region: CASSSASGGLSNNEQFF. In nucleotides, the CDR3 is TGTGCCAGCAGCTCAGCTAGCGGGGGTCTTTCTAACAATGAGCAGTTCTTC. Full variable domain (remainder filled in from reference TRBV7-8 and TRBJ2-1): GAGVSQSPRYKVAKRGQDVALRCDPISGHVSLFWYQQALGQGPEFLTYFQNEAQLDKSGLPSDRFFAERPEGSVSTLKIQRTQQEDSAVYLCASSSASGGLSNNEQFFGPGTRLTVL.

The chain links TRBV9 to TRBJ1-1; D call uncertain. V was trimmed by 2 bases and J by 2 bases, leaving 13 bases between them. The CDR3 is 15 residues long. Germline-derived CDR1 and CDR2 are SGDLS and YYNGEE. CDR3 residues: CASSVTLDFNTEAFF. Written as DNA, the CDR3 is TGTGCCAGCAGCGTGACCTTGGACTTCAACACTGAAGCTTTCTTT.

The chain employs TRBV20-1 and TRBJ2-1; D is unclear. CDR3 length equals 11 residues. V dropped 2 bases and J dropped 4 bases, with 3 bases sitting between them. The germline V gene has CDR1 DFQATT and CDR2 SNEGSKA (reference sequence). CDR3 nucleotides: TGCAGTGCTAGACCTTACAATGAGCAGTTCTTC. Translation gives CSARPYNEQFF.

CDR3 coding DNA: TGTGCCAGCAGTCTAGCGGGGGGAGGCTCGGACGTTTACTTC. It is translated as CASSLAGGGSDVYF. The chain joins TRBV27 to TRBJ2-5; 11 nucleotides line up with TRBD2. V shed 5 bases, J shed 14 bases, and the junction held 13 bases outside the gene matches. CDR1 is MNHEY and CDR2 is SMNVEV in the germline V gene (reference sequence). The CDR3 covers 14 residues.

The genes are TRBV11-3 and TRBJ2-7; maybe TRBD2 (5 bases). The germline CDR1 and CDR2 sequences are SGHNT and YENEEA. CDR3 length equals 12 residues. V lost 8 bases, J lost 5 bases, and 13 bases lay in between. CDR3 loop: CASGGRSNEQYF. The CDR3 DNA follows: TGTGCCAGCGGAGGACGTTCCAACGAGCAGTACTTC.

The V gene is TRBV7-2, the J gene TRBJ2-7; 9 bases align to TRBD2. Unmatched junction bases numbered 8, after V lost 2 bases and J lost 3 bases. Germline CDR1 is SGHTA and CDR2 is FQGNSA. The CDR3 spans 16 residues. The CDR3 spells CASSLRVSGGRYEQYF. The CDR3 DNA reads as TGTGCCAGCAGCTTAAGAGTTAGCGGGGGACGCTACGAGCAGTACTTC.

The CDR3 DNA is TGTGCCAGCAGCTTGGCAGGGTTGGGGACTGAAGCTTTCTTT. It translates to CASSLAGLGTEAFF. The V and J genes are TRBV5-6 and TRBJ1-1; D is perhaps TRBD1 (5 bases). The CDR3 length is 14 residues. Between the trimmed V and J ends, which lost 0 bases and 5 bases, there was a span of 11 bases. Per germline, CDR1 SGHDT and CDR2 YYEEEE.

This chain links TRBV27 with TRBJ2-5, with TRBD1 matching 10 bases. V shed 7 bases and J 5 bases; nucleotides not matched to a gene: 4. The CDR3 has 13 amino acids. Germline CDR1 reads MNHEY; CDR2 reads SMNVEV (reference sequence). CDR3 sequence reads: CASIGQGEETQYF. In nucleotides, the CDR3 is TGTGCCAGCATCGGACAGGGGGAGGAGACCCAGTACTTC.

The chain combines TRBV7-8 with TRBJ1-2, with D hard to call. Germline V gene data show CDR1 as SGHVS and CDR2 as FQNEAQ. The CDR3 contains 14 residues. Trimming cost V 1 base and J 6 bases, with 12 bases left between them. The CDR3 nucleotides are TGTGCCAGCAGCTTAGTGGCCCGGGGAAATGGCTACACCTTC. It codes for CASSLVARGNGYTF.

The J gene is TRBJ2-2, the V gene TRBV2; 7 bases align to TRBD1. Germline CDR1 is SNHLY and CDR2 is FYNNEI. Unmatched junction bases numbered 3, after V lost 6 bases and J lost 5 bases. This CDR3 region has 13 residues. CDR3 nucleotide sequence: TGTGCCAGCAGCGGGACAGCAACCGGGGAGCTGTTTTTT. It yields the protein CASSGTATGELFF.

The V gene is TRBV20-1, the J gene TRBJ1-2; D ambiguous. This CDR3 spans 10 amino acids. CDR1 is DFQATT, CDR2 SNEGSKA, per germline (reference sequence). The V end lost 5 bases, the J end lost 8 bases, and 9 bases lay between the germline ends. The CDR3 loop reads CSAPVAGYTF. DNA for the CDR3: TGCAGTGCTCCGGTCGCGGGCTACACCTTC.

This clone has just one count. This chain uses TRBV19 with TRBJ1-5; D is possibly TRBD1 (5 bases). The germline V gene encodes CDR1 LNHDA and CDR2 SQIVND (reference sequence). This CDR3 region has 17 residues. V was pared by 4 bases and J by 2 bases, with 18 bases between. The CDR3 reads CASSRGLGNEGNQPQHF. In DNA, the CDR3 is TGTGCCAGTAGTAGGGGCTTGGGAAATGAGGGCAATCAGCCCCAGCATTTT.

The CDR3 coding sequence is TGTGCCAGTAGAGAAAACACAGATACGCAGTATTTT. This translates into CASRENTDTQYF. The V gene is TRBV19, the J gene TRBJ2-3; D is uncertain. From germline, CDR1 is LNHDA and CDR2 SQIVND (reference sequence). V lost 6 bases and J 2 bases, leaving 6 bases between the germline ends. The CDR3 spans 12 residues.

The rearrangement links TRBV3-1 (or the pseudogene TRBV3-2) to TRBJ1-4; 7 bases are shared with TRBD1. Germline lookup yields CDR1 LGHDT and CDR2 YNNKEL (reference sequence). The CDR3 covers 15 residues. After removal of 4 bases from V and 8 bases from J, the junction contained 10 bases not matched to a gene. The CDR3: CASSPPGTDAEKLFF. In DNA, the CDR3 is TGTGCCAGCAGCCCCCCCGGGACAGACGCCGAAAAACTGTTTTTT.

The gene calls are TRBV7-8 and TRBJ2-6; 9 bases are shared with TRBD2. CDR1 SGHVS and CDR2 FQNEAQ come from the germline V gene. This CDR3 has 20 amino acids. Trimming removed 0 bases from V and 0 bases from J; junction bases left unmatched: 9. This CDR3 is CASSLAGRLAVPSGANVLTF. The CDR3 DNA follows: TGTGCCAGCAGCTTAGCCGGGCGACTAGCGGTACCCTCTGGGGCCAACGTCCTGACTTTC.

J is TRBJ2-3 and V is TRBV7-9; possible D gene TRBD1, 6 bases. The CDR3 extends over 15 amino acids. The germline V gene has CDR1 SEHNR and CDR2 FQNEAQ (reference sequence). V gave up 2 bases and J gave up 0 bases, with 9 bases separating them. In DNA form, the CDR3 reads TGTGCCAGCAGCTTAAGACAGGCTAGCACAGATACGCAGTATTTT. Protein: CASSLRQASTDTQYF. The full variable domain, in which reference TRBV7-9 and TRBJ2-3 provide the parts outside the CDR3, is DTGVSQNPRHKITKRGQNVTFRCDPISEHNRLYWYRQTLGQGPEFLTYFQNEAQLEKSRLLSDRFSAERPKGSFSTLEIQRTEQGDSAMYLCASSLRQASTDTQYFGPGTRLTVL.

The V gene is TRBV9, the J gene TRBJ1-6; 7 positions match TRBD1. CDR1 and CDR2 from the germline V gene are SGDLS and YYNGEE. The CDR3 consists of 16 residues. V was clipped by 2 bases and J by 10 bases; unmatched bases: 12. CDR3 DNA sequence: TGTGCCAGCAGCGTGGCCCCGACAGGGTTAATCTCACCCCTCCACTTT. Residues: CASSVAPTGLISPLHF. The full variable domain, in which reference TRBV9 and TRBJ1-6 provide the parts outside the CDR3, is DSGVTQTPKHLITATGQRVTLRCSPRSGDLSVYWYQQSLDQGLQFLIQYYNGEERAKGNILERFSAQQFPDLHSELNLSSLELGDSALYFCASSVAPTGLISPLHFGNGTRLTVT.

This clone was observed a single time. The chain recombines TRBV9 with TRBJ1-1, with D perhaps TRBD1 (5 bases). The CDR3 is 14 amino acids. The ends were cut back, 2 bases at V and 4 bases at J, with 12 bases in the middle. CDR1 is SGDLS and CDR2 is YYNGEE in the germline V gene. CDR3 DNA: TGTGCCAGCAGCGTCAGGGCGGGCGGCACTGAAGCTTTCTTT. This codes for CASSVRAGGTEAFF.

The gene calls are TRBV7-6 and TRBJ2-5, with TRBD1 identical over 10 bases. The V segment lost 1 base and the J segment 7 bases; nucleotides outside the gene matches: 12. Germline-derived CDR1 and CDR2 are SGHVS and FNYEAQ. This CDR3 comprises 17 residues. CDR3 sequence: CASSLGGNLRDRGTQYF. CDR3 in DNA: TGTGCCAGCAGCTTAGGGGGAAACCTCCGGGACAGGGGGACCCAGTACTTC.

V gene TRBV19 combines with J gene TRBJ2-1; 7 bases are a match to TRBD2. With V trimmed by 7 bases and J by 5 bases, 2 bases remained unmatched. This CDR3 region has 12 residues. Germline CDR1 and CDR2: LNHDA and SQIVND (reference sequence). CDR3 coding DNA: TGTGCCAGTACCGGGGGGAACAATGAGCAGTTCTTC. It encodes CASTGGNNEQFF.

J is TRBJ2-5 and V is TRBV28; perhaps TRBD2 as D (6 bases). The CDR3 is 16 amino acids. CDR1 and CDR2 from the germline V gene are MDHEN and SYDVKM. Deletions cut 3 bases from V and 0 bases from J, with 14 bases between. The CDR3 protein is CASSLGGIGDQETQYF. For the CDR3, the DNA is TGTGCCAGCAGTTTGGGGGGAATCGGGGACCAAGAGACCCAGTACTTC.

The chain is built from TRBV14 and TRBJ2-7, with 9 bases that match TRBD1. Germline-derived CDR1 and CDR2 are SGHDN and FVKESK. The CDR3 covers 16 residues. V lost 3 bases, J lost 3 bases, and 9 bases stayed unmatched. The CDR3 DNA reads TGTGCCAGCAGCCATCGTTTCGGACAGGGGTTCTACGAGCAGTACTTC. It encodes CASSHRFGQGFYEQYF.

This clone appeared a few times. The chain employs TRBV5-6 and TRBJ2-1, with 12 bases that match TRBD2. Looked up from germline, CDR1 is SGHDT and CDR2 is YYEEEE. CDR3 length: 16 amino acids. The V gene end was trimmed by 0 bases and the J gene end by 4 bases; junction bases not matched to a gene: 2. The CDR3, as DNA: TGTGCCAGCAGCTTGGTACTAGCGGGAGGTTACAATGAGCAGTTCTTC. Translating it yields CASSLVLAGGYNEQFF.

This chain joins TRBV9 and TRBJ2-5; no firm D call. The end of the DNA fits TRBJ2-7 better, so the J call may be wrong. CDR1 is SGDLS and CDR2 is YYNGEE in the germline V gene. This CDR3 is built from 14 residues. For the CDR3, the DNA is TGTGCCAGCAGCGTAGCTGTGGGGTCCTACGAGCAGTACTTC. Translated: CASSVAVGSYEQYF.

This chain uses TRBV4-3 with TRBJ1-5; D is ambiguous. The CDR3 runs to 17 residues. Germline V lookup: CDR1 LGHNA, CDR2 YSLEER. Trimming took 0 bases from V and 0 from J, leaving 12 bases between them. CDR3 amino acids: CASSQDWGVISNQPQHF. The CDR3 DNA sequence: TGCGCCAGCAGCCAAGATTGGGGTGTCATTAGCAATCAGCCCCAGCATTTT.

V is TRBV11-3 and J is TRBJ1-1; D is ambiguous. The CDR3 contains 13 residues. Between the trimmed V and J ends, which lost 1 base and 7 bases, there was a span of 10 bases. In germline, CDR1 is SGHNT, CDR2 YENEEA. The CDR3 region is CASSLGVDGEAFF. The CDR3 nucleotides are TGTGCCAGCAGCTTAGGGGTCGACGGTGAAGCTTTCTTT.

This clone is categorized as medium-sized. A junction boundary mismatches the germline segment, possibly from a read error. This chain joins TRBV4-2 and TRBJ2-1; 14 bases fit TRBD2. CDR1 is LGHNA and CDR2 is YNFKEQ in the germline V gene. The CDR3 is made up of 17 amino acids. As DNA, the CDR3 is TGTGCCAGCAGCCAAGATCGGGGACTAGCGGGAGCCCCAGGGGGGATCTTC. Amino acid sequence: CASSQDRGLAGAPGGIF.

This chain uses TRBV7-6 with TRBJ2-1; maybe TRBD2 (5 bases). The CDR3 contains 15 residues. The V gene's germline CDR1 is SGHVS and CDR2 FNYEAQ. V lost 5 bases and J lost 4, with 15 bases in between. CDR3: CASSPREPKYNEQFF. DNA of the CDR3: TGTGCCAGCAGCCCCCGGGAACCTAAGTACAATGAGCAGTTCTTC. Supplemented by reference TRBV7-6 and TRBJ2-1, the full variable domain reads GAGVSQSPRYKVTKRGQDVALRCDPISGHVSLYWYRQALGQGPEFLTYFNYEAQQDKSGLPNDRFSAERPEGSISTLTIQRTEQRDSAMYRCASSPREPKYNEQFFGPGTRLTVL.

This chain uses TRBV6-2 or TRBV6-3 with TRBJ2-3; D unresolved. V shed 4 bases and J shed 6 bases, with 8 bases lying between them. The CDR3 is 12 amino acids. From germline, CDR1 is MNHEY and CDR2 SVGEGT. The CDR3, as DNA: TGTGCCAGCAGTTCTCTTGGGGATACGCAGTATTTT. Protein product: CASSSLGDTQYF.

The rearrangement links TRBV9 to TRBJ1-5; the D is unclear. The germline V and J ends were trimmed by 4 bases and 3 bases, with 8 bases remaining between them. The CDR3 is made up of 13 amino acids. Germline V lookup: CDR1 SGDLS, CDR2 YYNGEE. The CDR3 loop is CASSPRLNQPQHF. The CDR3 DNA is TGTGCCAGCAGCCCCCGGCTCAATCAGCCCCAGCATTTT. The full variable domain, rest sourced from reference TRBV9 and TRBJ1-5, is DSGVTQTPKHLITATGQRVTLRCSPRSGDLSVYWYQQSLDQGLQFLIQYYNGEERAKGNILERFSAQQFPDLHSELNLSSLELGDSALYFCASSPRLNQPQHFGDGTRLSIL.